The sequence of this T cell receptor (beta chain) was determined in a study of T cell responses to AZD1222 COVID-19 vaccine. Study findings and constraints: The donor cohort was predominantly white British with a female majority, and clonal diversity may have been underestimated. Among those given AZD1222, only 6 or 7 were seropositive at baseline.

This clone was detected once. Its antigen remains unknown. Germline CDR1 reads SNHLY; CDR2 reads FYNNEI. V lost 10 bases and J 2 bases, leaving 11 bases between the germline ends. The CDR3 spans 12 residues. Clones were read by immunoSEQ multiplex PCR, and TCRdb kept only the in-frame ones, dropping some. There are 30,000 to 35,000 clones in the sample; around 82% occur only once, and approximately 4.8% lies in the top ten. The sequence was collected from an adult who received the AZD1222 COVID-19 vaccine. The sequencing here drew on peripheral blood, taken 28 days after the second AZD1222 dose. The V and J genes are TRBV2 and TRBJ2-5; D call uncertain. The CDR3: CATQKKQETQYF. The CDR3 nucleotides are TGTGCCACACAAAAAAAGCAAGAGACCCAGTACTTC. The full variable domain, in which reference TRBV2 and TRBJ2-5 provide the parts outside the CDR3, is EPEVTQTPSHQVTQMGQEVILRCVPISNHLYFYWYRQILGQKVEFLVSFYNNEISEKSEIFDDQFSVERPDGSNFTLKIRSTKLEDSAMYFCATQKKQETQYFGPGTRLLVL.